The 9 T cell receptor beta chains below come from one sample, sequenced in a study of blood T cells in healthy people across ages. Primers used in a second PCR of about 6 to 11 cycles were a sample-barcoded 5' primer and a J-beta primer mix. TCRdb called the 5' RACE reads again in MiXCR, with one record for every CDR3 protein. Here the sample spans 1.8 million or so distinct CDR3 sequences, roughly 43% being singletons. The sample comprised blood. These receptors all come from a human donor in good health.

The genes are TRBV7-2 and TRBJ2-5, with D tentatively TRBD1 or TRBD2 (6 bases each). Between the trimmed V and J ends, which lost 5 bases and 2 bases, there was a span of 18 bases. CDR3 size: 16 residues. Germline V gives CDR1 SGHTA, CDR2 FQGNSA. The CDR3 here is CASSNEGGLPQETQYF. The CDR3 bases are TGTGCCAGCAGCAACGAGGGGGGCCTCCCGCAAGAGACCCAGTACTTC. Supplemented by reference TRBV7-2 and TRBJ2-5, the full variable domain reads GAGVSQSPSNKVTEKGKDVELRCDPISGHTALYWYRQSLGQGLEFLIYFQGNSAPDKSGLPSDRFSAERTGGSVSTLTIQRTQQEDSAVYLCASSNEGGLPQETQYFGPGTRLLVL.

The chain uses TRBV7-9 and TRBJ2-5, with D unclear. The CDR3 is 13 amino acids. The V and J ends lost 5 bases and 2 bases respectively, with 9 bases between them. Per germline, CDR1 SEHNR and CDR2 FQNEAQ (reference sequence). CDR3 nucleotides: TGTGCCAGCAGCCCCCAGCAGCAAGAGACCCAGTACTTC. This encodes CASSPQQQETQYF.

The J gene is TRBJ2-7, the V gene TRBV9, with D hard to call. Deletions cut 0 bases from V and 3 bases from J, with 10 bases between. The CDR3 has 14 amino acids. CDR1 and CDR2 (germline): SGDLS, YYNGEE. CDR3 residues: CASSVGPADYEQYF. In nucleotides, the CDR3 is TGTGCCAGCAGCGTAGGTCCGGCGGACTACGAGCAGTACTTC.

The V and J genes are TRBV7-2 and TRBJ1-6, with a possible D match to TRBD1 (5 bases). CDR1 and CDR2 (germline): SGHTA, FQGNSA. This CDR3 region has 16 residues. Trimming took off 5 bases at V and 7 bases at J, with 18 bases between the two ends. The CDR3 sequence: CASSPLGGVGNSPLHF. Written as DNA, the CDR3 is TGTGCCAGCAGCCCCCTGGGGGGGGTGGGCAATTCACCCCTCCACTTT.

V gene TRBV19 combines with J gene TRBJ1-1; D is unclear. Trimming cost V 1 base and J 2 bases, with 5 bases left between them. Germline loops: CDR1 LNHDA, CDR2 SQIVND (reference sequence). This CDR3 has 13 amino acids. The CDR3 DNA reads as TGTGCCAGTAGTATAGGCCACAACACTGAAGCTTTCTTT. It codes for CASSIGHNTEAFF.

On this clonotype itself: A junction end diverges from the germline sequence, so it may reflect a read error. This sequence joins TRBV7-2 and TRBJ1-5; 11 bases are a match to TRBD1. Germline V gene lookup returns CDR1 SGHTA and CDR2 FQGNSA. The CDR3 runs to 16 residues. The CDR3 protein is CVSSLEGTGGRQPQHF. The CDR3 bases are TGTGTCAGCAGCTTAGAGGGGACAGGGGGTAGGCAACCCCAGCATTTT. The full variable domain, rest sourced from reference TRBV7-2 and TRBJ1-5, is GAGVSQSPSNKVTEKGKDVELRCDPISGHTALYWYRQSLGQGLEFLIYFQGNSAPDKSGLPSDRFSAERTGGSVSTLTIQRTQQEDSAVYLCVSSLEGTGGRQPQHFGDGTRLSIL.

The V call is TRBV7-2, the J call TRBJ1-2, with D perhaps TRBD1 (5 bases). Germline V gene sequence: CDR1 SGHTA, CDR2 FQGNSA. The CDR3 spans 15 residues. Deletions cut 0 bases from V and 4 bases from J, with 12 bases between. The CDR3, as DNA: TGTGCCAGCAGCTTAGCGGTCCAGGGAGCCTATGGCTACACCTTC. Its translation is CASSLAVQGAYGYTF.

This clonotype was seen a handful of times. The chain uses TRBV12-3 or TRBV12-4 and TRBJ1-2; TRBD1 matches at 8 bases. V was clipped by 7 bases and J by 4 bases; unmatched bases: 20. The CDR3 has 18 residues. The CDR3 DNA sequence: TGTGCCAGCACTAGGGGACAGGTAGCCACCCTGCTTTCCTATGGCTACACCTTC. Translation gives CASTRGQVATLLSYGYTF.

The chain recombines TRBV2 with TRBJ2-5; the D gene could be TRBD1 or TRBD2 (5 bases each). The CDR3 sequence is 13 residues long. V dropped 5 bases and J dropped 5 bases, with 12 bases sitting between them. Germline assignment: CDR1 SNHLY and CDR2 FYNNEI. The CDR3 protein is CASSIEGKETQYF. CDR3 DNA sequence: TGTGCCAGCAGTATTGAGGGGAAGGAGACCCAGTACTTC.